This paragraph covers one TCR beta chain sequence. The specificity of this receptor is unknown. Base-call qualities are not available, and no considerably larger clone is one nucleotide away. Libraries came from the immunoSEQ multiplex PCR assay. For the multiplex PCR, a mixture combining 60 forward primers for TCR Vbeta segments and 13 reverse primers for TCR Jbeta segments was used. A multiplex PCR assay on genomic DNA amplified the CDR3 region of rearranged TCR beta genes. The amplified TCR beta libraries were sequenced on the Illumina HiSeq System as 87-base-pair reads. In the paper's pipeline: A later analysis counted tens of millions of unique TCR beta chains across the 666 repertoires, and some 11 million of these chains were shared by at least two donors. To remove PCR and sequencing errors, raw reads were error-corrected and collapsed into unique sequences using a nearest-neighbor algorithm that merged closely related sequences. To assign V, D and J gene segments, CDR3 sequences were aligned to IMGT reference sequences. For a sequence to be retained, a match of at least six nucleotides was required to both a V gene segment and a J gene segment. Rearrangements were classified as productive when the CDR3 lacked stop codons and remained in frame with V and J, and all other rearrangements were classified as non-productive. Following IMGT convention, CDR3 was defined as the stretch from the second conserved V-encoded cysteine up to the conserved J-encoded phenylalanine. The earlier analysis of fewer than 700 of the donors excluded sequences that lacked an unambiguous match to a single V gene segment. In an earlier analysis of roughly 600 of the donors, a V segment was called functional when productive rearrangements were above 56.7%, and segregating when the standard deviation between donors exceeded 5%. A statistical classification framework was built for diagnosing cytomegalovirus status from the catalog of TCR beta chain sequences. A later analysis assigned V and J genes by comparing TCR nucleotide sequences with IMGT/GENE-DB human TR gene sequences. A later analysis assigned CDR3 sequences and most-parsimonious VDJ recombination scenarios with the TCRdist pipeline. In a later analysis, each TCR beta chain was defined by its CDR3 amino acid sequence together with its V-gene family, and reads without a unique V-gene family were excluded. To address suspected cross-contamination and a sequencing artifact, a later analysis removed 550 to 750 highly shared, low-generation-probability nucleotide sequences. In a later analysis, a clonal expansion index was calculated for each public chain from normalized within-repertoire ranks of inferred template counts. In a later analysis, generation probabilities were computed with a VDJ recombination model fitted to out-of-frame rearrangements, and the resulting probabilities were checked against IGoR. In a later analysis, TCR-TCR, TCR-HLA and TCR-CMV co-occurrence was scored with hypergeometric tests, and a repertoire-size bias correction was applied to TCR pairs. To estimate false discovery rates, a later analysis permuted the HLA or CMV assignments 20 times. In a later analysis, co-occurring TCRs were grouped with DBSCAN, and TCRdist sequence similarity was added when clustering was performed within HLA-allele-positive subsets. Repertoires with fewer than 30,000 or more than 120,000 public chains were left out of co-occurrence clustering, as were a handful of repertoires with anomalous nucleotide sharing. TCRdb holds this immuneACCESS table with in-frame rearrangements only. Some clones are missing; in checked studies, unresolved V genes explain under half, and the rest has no known cause. The D gene and trimming were derived from the DNA, and the V and J assignments and clone size from that table. The sample has approximately 220,000 clones on record, roughly 82% of them singletons. Of the sample, 4.5% to 7% is held by the ten largest clones.

The sample comes from a study of cytomegalovirus exposure and HLA in healthy donors (dated by TCRdb to 2016 to 2017). Looking at the study overall: In an earlier analysis of approximately 500 of the donors, approximately 300 Gb of sequence data and 95 million to 130 million unique TCR beta sequences from roughly 190 million T cells were reported. Because of strong linkage in the cohort, four to six DR-DQ haplotypes were treated as single units for association and clustering. A later genetic analysis used genome-wide SNP genotypes for about three fifths of the roughly 700 donors, treating that subset as a discovery cohort. In addition to the first cohort of 650 to 800 subjects, a separate validation cohort of under 150 different subjects was used. Using immunosequencing, the study profiled T cell repertoires from about 620 subjects and related those repertoires to cytomegalovirus serostatus. HLA typing covered class I and class II loci at four-digit resolution. Among the roughly 390 genotyped donors, under 90% belonged to the genetic ancestry cluster associated with self-reported Caucasian donors. Typing coverage differed by locus: A, B, C, DRB1 and DQB1 were typed in roughly 629-640 donors, DQA1 in 500 to 550, DPA1 in roughly 590, and DPB1 in around 490. Alongside the repertoire data, information on donor age, sex, ethnicity and CMV serostatus was compiled. A later analysis re-examined previously published TCR beta repertoires from several hundred donors and added high-resolution HLA genotyping to investigate patterns of TCR occurrence. On average, around 240,000 unique TCR beta nucleotide sequences were sequenced per donor among about 400 genotyped donors of the cohort, with roughly 18% of those sequences being non-productive. Rather than drawing on any new phenotypic data, the later analysis identified candidate immune exposures from TCR beta sequences and the way those sequences occurred across donors. An earlier analysis of more than 450 of the donors used high-throughput TCR beta sequencing to judge whether each TCR beta V gene segment behaved as functional or pseudogenic. An early release covering roughly 580 HLA-typed donors comprised about 290 gigabases of sequencing data and tens of millions of unique TCR sequences. Every discovery cohort repertoire had been produced on one sequencing platform. To predict cytomegalovirus infection status, the study combined high-throughput TCR immunosequencing, statistical association of individual TCRs with disease status, and machine learning. The study aimed to test whether cataloging public T cell receptors could reveal signatures of past pathogen exposure.

The cohort was made up of approximately 670 healthy bone marrow donors. Cohort members were all nominally healthy when sampled, although unrecorded immune exposures were likely present. The donor tested CMV seropositive and was one of the 289 seropositive cohort members. A peripheral blood sample was collected from each donor, and TCR beta sequencing was performed on peripheral blood mononuclear cells. The Qiagen DNeasy Blood Extraction Kit was used to extract genomic DNA from the blood cell samples. The cysteine opens and the phenylalanine closes a CDR3 of 11 amino acids. Here the CDR3 DNA is all that survives: 33 bases in frame from base 1. According to the germline V gene, CDR1 reads SGHVS and CDR2 reads FQNEAQ. Cut back by 7 bases and 8 bases, the V and J ends lie 10 bases apart. On the study overall, not on this receptor specifically: In a later analysis, some 17,000 TCR beta sequences were associated with specific HLA alleles at a false discovery rate of 0.05. In this cohort, only TCR beta chains were sequenced, and detectable features were limited by the absence of alpha or paired-chain data. Because counts were too low, 15 to 20 rarely observed V segments, including chromosome 9 orphons, were excluded from the earlier analysis of 587 of the donors. Presence/absence analyses assumed roughly uniform sequencing depth across donors, an assumption that may not hold. In a later genetic analysis, a missense DCLRE1C variant was associated with V-gene and J-gene trimming of TCR beta chains, and the association was replicated in an independent cohort. According to a later genetic analysis, donors in an Asian-associated ancestry cluster had fewer N-insertions in productive TCRs than the roughly 670-donor mean. Three of the identified cytomegalovirus-associated TCR beta chains were confirmed in vitro to be specific for cytomegalovirus antigens. Cytomegalovirus status was reported to be diagnosed by the classifier with high specificity and sensitivity in both the original and validation cohorts. In a later analysis, the rate of TCR association differed among HLA loci, with DRB1 alleles having the most associated TCRs and HLA-C alleles having the fewest. Because HLA typing was unavailable for some donors at each locus, only the typed subset was used in association tests. A total of roughly 160 TCR beta chains were listed by the study as associated with cytomegalovirus. The authors suggested that the approach could potentially be extended to other disease states and immunological phenotypes. Several of the top co-occurrence clusters appeared to be linked to parvovirus B19, influenza, CMV and Epstein-Barr virus, according to a later analysis. Some IMGT-functional V segments, including TRBV6-2 and TRBV6-3, could not be distinguished by the 87-base-pair reads and were therefore excluded. For the cohort, immune exposure information was limited to CMV serostatus. Compared with equally common non-associated chains, HLA-associated TCR beta chains in a later analysis were more clonally expanded and had lower generation probabilities. A later analysis found that most CMV-associated TCR beta chains appeared HLA-restricted, with HLA associations seemingly driven largely by CMV exposure. Most TCR sequences were seen in very few donors, while some public TCRs were found in many individuals. A cluster of highly shared sequence variants was judged likely to represent a technical artifact of the sequencing pipeline. Linkage disequilibrium might explain the correlated functional status among segregating V segments, but an unknown experimental factor could not be ruled out. A further reported finding was that TCR beta sequences accurately predicted the HLA-A and HLA-B alleles for most subjects in the first cohort. In an earlier analysis of about 600 of the donors, most TCR beta V segments appeared in productive rearrangements about 87% or about 30% of the time, broadly matching IMGT annotations. Strong co-occurrence of HLA alleles, especially DR and DQ, made assigning TCR associations to individual alleles difficult.

This receptor chain uses TRBV7-8 and TRBJ2-3; no D gene call is confident. The sequence was collected from a man between 35 and 55 years old in good health and CMV-seropositive. Source material: PBMCs. Here is the DNA: TGTGCCAGCACCTCGAGAACTACGCAGTATTTT. It encodes CASTSRTTQYF.